One sample yielded the 5 T cell receptor beta chains listed below, sequenced in a study of a mutant IDH1 vaccine in newly diagnosed glioma. The time point denotes: week 11, during vaccination. Topical imiquimod accompanied each vaccine dose, which consisted of 300 ug of mutant IDH1 20-mer peptide. Produced via immunoSEQ multiplex PCR; TCRdb's table is partial and in-frame only. The sample holds roughly 110,000 clones; about nine tenths are singletons and the top ten take around 0.6%. These TCRs are of unknown antigen specificity. Sample: PBMCs, taken from a glioma patient whose treatment included an IDH1 peptide vaccine. These receptors were collected from a woman aged 45-65 years with glioma.

The CDR3 spells CASSELWGNTEAFF. CDR3 in DNA: TGTGCCAGCAGTGAATTGTGGGGGAACACTGAAGCTTTCTTT. The chain links TRBV6-1 to TRBJ1-1; D gene ambiguous. V dropped 2 bases and J dropped 1 base, with 8 bases sitting between them. The V gene's germline CDR1 is MNHNS and CDR2 SASEGT. There are 14 residues in the CDR3.

The chain recombines TRBV28 with TRBJ1-2, with D possibly TRBD1 on 6 matching bases. The CDR3 runs to 14 residues. Looked up from germline, CDR1 is MDHEN and CDR2 is SYDVKM. V gave up 2 bases and J gave up 1 base, with 8 bases separating them. The CDR3 DNA reads as TGTGCCAGCAGTTTAGTGGACAGTAACTATGGCTACACCTTC. Amino acid sequence: CASSLVDSNYGYTF.

This clone appeared once. The chain joins TRBV4-1 to TRBJ2-7; 8 nucleotides agree with TRBD1. V lost 1 base to trimming and J lost 7 bases; unmatched junction nucleotides: 9. Germline V CDR1 and CDR2: MGHRA, YSYEKL. This CDR3 is 15 amino acids long. CDR3 in amino acids: CASSQVGQGGGEQYF. In DNA, the CDR3 is TGCGCCAGCAGCCAAGTAGGACAGGGCGGAGGGGAGCAGTACTTC.

The chain couples TRBV7-6 to TRBJ2-7, with 7 bases matching TRBD2. This CDR3 comprises 15 residues. Germline-derived CDR1 and CDR2 are SGHVS and FNYEAQ. The trim removed 1 base at V and 6 bases at J, leaving 9 bases unmatched. The CDR3 bases are TGTGCCAGCAGCTTAGAGCAGCTAGCGGTTACCGAGCAGTACTTC. This codes for CASSLEQLAVTEQYF.

The J gene is TRBJ2-2, the V gene TRBV5-3; D unresolved. TRBV5-3 is annotated as an ORF whose role is uncertain. The CDR3 runs to 14 residues. The V gene lost 8 bases and the J gene lost 4 bases, with 15 bases spanning the gap. The CDR3 region is CASSRTVTTGELFF. The CDR3 nucleotides are TGTGCCAGCAGCCGAACGGTAACCACCGGGGAGCTGTTTTTT.